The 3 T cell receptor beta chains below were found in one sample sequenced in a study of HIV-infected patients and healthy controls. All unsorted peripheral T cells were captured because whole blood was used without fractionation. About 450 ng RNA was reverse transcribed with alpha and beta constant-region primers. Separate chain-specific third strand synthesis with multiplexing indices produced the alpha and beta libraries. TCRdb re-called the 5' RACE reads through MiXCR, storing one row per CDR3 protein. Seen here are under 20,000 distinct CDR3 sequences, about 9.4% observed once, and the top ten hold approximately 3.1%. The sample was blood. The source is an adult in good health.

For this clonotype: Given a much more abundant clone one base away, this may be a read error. CDR3 nucleotides: TGTGCCAGCAGCTTACCGGGGTTCTACGAGCAGTACTTC. It is translated as CASSLPGFYEQYF. The chain links TRBV7-9 to TRBJ2-7; possible D gene TRBD2, 5 bases. The V gene's germline CDR1 is SEHNR and CDR2 FQNEAQ (reference sequence). V was clipped by 2 bases and J by 3 bases, with 8 bases between them. The CDR3 covers 13 residues.

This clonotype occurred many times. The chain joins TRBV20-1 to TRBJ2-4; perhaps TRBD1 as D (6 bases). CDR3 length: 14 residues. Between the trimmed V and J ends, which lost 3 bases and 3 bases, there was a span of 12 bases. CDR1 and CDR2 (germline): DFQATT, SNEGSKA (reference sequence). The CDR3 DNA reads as TGCAGTGCTAGGACAGGAGGAGACAAAAACATTCAGTACTTC. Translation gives CSARTGGDKNIQYF.

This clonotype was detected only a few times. CDR3 sequence (DNA): TGTGCCAGCAGCGTAACCGGGAGTCCCGGAAATGAGCAGTTCTTC. As protein: CASSVTGSPGNEQFF. The genes are TRBV9 and TRBJ2-1, with D perhaps matching TRBD2 (6 bases). The V and J ends lost 1 base and 7 bases respectively, with 15 bases between them. The CDR3 totals 15 residues. Germline CDR1 is SGDLS and CDR2 is YYNGEE.